A single T cell receptor beta chain is shown here with its context. Antigen unknown. Using RNA transcripts as the source, TCR beta CDR3 regions were amplified. First-round RT-PCR of the TCR CDR3 relied on the HTBI primer set. Via MiXCR, TCRdb re-called the multiplex PCR reads, giving one row per CDR3 protein. The sample lists approximately 320,000 distinct CDR3 sequences; around a sixth were seen once. Each patient was aged 18 to 65 and had newly diagnosed hyperthyroidism of under 2 months' duration. Used for diagnoses were clinical symptoms, serum thyroxine and TRAb, thyroid ultrasound and orbital computed tomography. The V end lost 5 bases, the J end lost 1 base, and 12 bases lay between the germline ends. The CDR3 is made up of 15 amino acids. These data come from a study of T cells in Graves' hyperthyroidism and ophthalmopathy. Study at large: The initial diagnosis was the point when peripheral blood was collected, ahead of any treatment. Study-wide findings and caveats: Ophthalmopathy was distinguished from stable hyperthyroidism by 13 V-J signatures.

The chain employs TRBV12-3 or TRBV12-4 and TRBJ1-5; a possible D gene is TRBD1 (5 bases). This TCR was recovered from a man aged 30-40 years with Graves' hyperthyroidism. The sample was blood. The CDR3 is CASSGDSFSNQPQHF. CDR3 DNA sequence: TGTGCCAGCAGTGGAGACAGCTTCAGCAATCAGCCCCAGCATTTT.